The 27 T cell receptor beta chains listed next were all sequenced from one sample in a study of T cell responses to AZD1222 COVID-19 vaccine. Assay used: immunoSEQ multiplex PCR; TCRdb lists only in-frame clones, some missing. The sample shows roughly 55,000 clones, around 90% of them seen only once. Sample: peripheral blood, taken on day 0 of AZD1222 vaccination. Receptor source: an adult in good health.

This clone has more than one count but fewer than ten. This chain connects TRBV19 to TRBJ1-6, with 7 bases fitting TRBD1. CDR3 length: 16 amino acids. Germline CDR1 and CDR2: LNHDA and SQIVND (reference sequence). V lost 3 bases and J lost 2; bases outside the gene matches: 4. CDR3 residues: CASSMTGYTYNSPLHF. The CDR3 coding sequence is TGTGCCAGTAGTATGACAGGGTACACCTATAATTCACCCCTCCACTTT.

The chain links TRBV7-2 to TRBJ1-2, with 8 positions matching TRBD1. This CDR3 is built from 16 residues. V trimming: 5 bases; J trimming: 8 bases; junction bases outside the gene matches: 16. CDR1 is SGHTA, CDR2 FQGNSA, per germline. CDR3 in amino acids: CASSPRGRTGTSGYTF. CDR3 sequence (DNA): TGTGCCAGCAGCCCTAGAGGCAGGACAGGGACTTCCGGCTACACCTTC. Drawing the rest from reference TRBV7-2 and TRBJ1-2, the complete variable domain is GAGVSQSPSNKVTEKGKDVELRCDPISGHTALYWYRQSLGQGLEFLIYFQGNSAPDKSGLPSDRFSAERTGGSVSTLTIQRTQQEDSAVYLCASSPRGRTGTSGYTFGSGTRLTVV.

The chain recombines TRBV5-1 with TRBJ1-6; a weak D match, TRBD1 (6 bases). CDR1 is SGHRS and CDR2 is YFSETQ in the germline V gene. The V and J ends lost 0 bases and 3 bases respectively, with 7 bases between them. The CDR3 covers 15 residues. The CDR3 is CASSLEDSYNSPLHF. CDR3 DNA: TGCGCCAGCAGCTTGGAGGACAGCTATAATTCACCCCTCCACTTT. The whole variable domain, remainder taken from reference TRBV5-1 and TRBJ1-6, is KAGVTQTPRYLIKTRGQQVTLSCSPISGHRSVSWYQQTPGQGLQFLFEYFSETQRNKGNFPGRFSGRQFSNSRSEMNVSTLELGDSALYLCASSLEDSYNSPLHFGNGTRLTVT.

V and J are TRBV7-9 and TRBJ2-7; tentatively, D is TRBD1 (5 bases). Trimming shortened V by 1 base and J by 1 base, and 11 bases separated the two germline ends. Germline CDR1 and CDR2: SEHNR and FQNEAQ (reference sequence). The CDR3 is made up of 15 amino acids. The CDR3 DNA reads as TGTGCCAGCAGCTTAGGTGGACACAGGTCCTACGAGCAGTACTTC. Encoded protein: CASSLGGHRSYEQYF.

The V gene is TRBV13, the J gene TRBJ2-2; 12 nucleotides agree with TRBD2. The CDR3 is 16 residues long. J gave up 5 bases and V 4 bases, and 5 bases lay outside the gene matches. Germline V gene sequence: CDR1 PRHDT, CDR2 FYEKMQ (reference sequence). The CDR3 loop reads CASSSRTSGVTGELFF. The CDR3 nucleotides are TGTGCCAGCAGCTCCCGGACTAGCGGGGTAACCGGGGAGCTGTTTTTT.

The rearrangement uses TRBV19 and TRBJ2-3; D possibly corresponds to TRBD2 (6 bases). The germline V gene encodes CDR1 LNHDA and CDR2 SQIVND (reference sequence). This CDR3 contains 15 residues. V shed 6 bases and J shed 6 bases, with 19 bases lying between them. In DNA form, the CDR3 reads TGTGCCAGTAGACCCTGGCCGGGACTCCAGGATACGCAGTATTTT. Its translation is CASRPWPGLQDTQYF.

The rearrangement links TRBV5-4 to TRBJ2-1, with 12 bases lining up with TRBD2. This CDR3 comprises 16 residues. The V gene's germline CDR1 is SGHNT and CDR2 YYREEE (reference sequence). V lost 4 bases to trimming and J lost 2 bases; unmatched junction nucleotides: 4. This CDR3 reads CASSARTSGAYNEQFF. DNA for the CDR3: TGTGCCAGCAGCGCCCGGACTAGCGGGGCCTACAATGAGCAGTTCTTC.

The chain links TRBV7-2 to TRBJ1-1; 7 positions match TRBD1. The CDR3 covers 15 residues. Germline lookup yields CDR1 SGHTA and CDR2 FQGNSA. The junction had 7 bases not matched to a gene; V was cut back by 5 bases and J by 1 base. CDR3 residues: CASSRKGAANTEAFF. The CDR3 DNA reads TGTGCCAGCAGCCGTAAGGGGGCCGCGAACACTGAAGCTTTCTTT.

The V call is TRBV2, the J call TRBJ1-2; TRBD1 matches at 9 bases. CDR1 is SNHLY and CDR2 is FYNNEI in the germline V gene. V shed 5 bases and J 8 bases; nucleotides not matched to a gene: 6. CDR3 length: 13 amino acids. CDR3 loop: CASSRTGVEGYTF. The CDR3 DNA reads TGTGCCAGCAGTCGGACAGGGGTGGAGGGCTACACCTTC.

In its sample, this clone was seen once. The gene calls are TRBV4-2 and TRBJ2-7; 7 positions agree with TRBD2. The CDR3 runs to 14 residues. The J segment lost 4 bases and the V segment lost 0 bases, leaving 3 bases of the junction unmatched. The germline V gene encodes CDR1 LGHNA and CDR2 YNFKEQ. In nucleotides, the CDR3 is TGTGCCAGCAGCCAAGATTTGGGAGGGTACGAGCAGTACTTC. Translating it yields CASSQDLGGYEQYF.

This chain's CDR3 is CASSLVSGGTDTQYF. Written as DNA, the CDR3 is TGTGCCAGCAGCTTAGTTAGCGGGGGCACAGATACGCAGTATTTT. The chain combines TRBV7-2 with TRBJ2-3; TRBD2 matches at 8 bases. Germline assignment: CDR1 SGHTA and CDR2 FQGNSA. The CDR3 runs to 15 residues. The V gene end was trimmed by 1 base and the J gene end by 1 base; junction bases not matched to a gene: 1.

This rearrangement joins TRBV7-2 to TRBJ1-1; no clear D. CDR3 length equals 14 residues. The V gene lost 1 base and the J gene lost 1 base, with 7 bases spanning the gap. Germline CDR1 is SGHTA and CDR2 is FQGNSA. CDR3 sequence reads: CASSLVAGNTEAFF. The CDR3 coding sequence is TGTGCCAGCAGCTTAGTGGCGGGGAACACTGAAGCTTTCTTT.

This clone appeared once. The J gene is TRBJ2-7, the V gene TRBV20-1, with TRBD1 matching over 7 bases. Germline V gives CDR1 DFQATT, CDR2 SNEGSKA (reference sequence). V trimming: 3 bases; J trimming: 6 bases; junction bases outside the gene matches: 11. The CDR3 has 14 residues. The chain's CDR3 is CSASIWPRGSEQYF. The CDR3 region has the DNA TGCAGTGCTAGTATTTGGCCCAGGGGGTCCGAGCAGTACTTC.

This clone was observed a single time. V is TRBV7-2 and J is TRBJ2-6; 7 bases align to TRBD1. Looked up from germline, CDR1 is SGHTA and CDR2 is FQGNSA. This CDR3 comprises 17 residues. V lost 6 bases to trimming and J lost 0 bases; unmatched junction nucleotides: 8. The CDR3 DNA sequence: TGTGCCAGCAGTCTTTTAGGGGGCCCCTCTGGGGCCAACGTCCTGACTTTC. It encodes CASSLLGGPSGANVLTF.

By share, this clone ranks as medium-sized. The chain uses TRBV27 and TRBJ1-5, with a weak D call TRBD1 (6 bases). CDR3 length: 14 residues. With 0 bases removed from V and 7 bases from J, the gap between germline ends came to 10 bases. Germline CDR1 MNHEY, CDR2 SMNVEV (reference sequence). CDR3 sequence: CASSLSAGVQPQHF. For the CDR3, the DNA is TGTGCCAGCAGTTTATCGGCAGGGGTGCAGCCCCAGCATTTT.

This clone has just a few counts. The chain joins TRBV21-1 to TRBJ1-1. TRBV21-1 corresponds to a pseudogene. The CDR3 is 13 residues long. CDR3 region: CASSNRGSAEAFF. The CDR3 DNA reads TGTGCCAGCAGTAATCGGGGATCCGCTGAAGCTTTCTTT.

This clone showed up just a few times. The chain couples TRBV25-1 to TRBJ2-2; no reliable D call. Germline lookup yields CDR1 MGHDK and CDR2 SYGVNS. The CDR3 runs to 12 residues. V lost 3 bases, J lost 7 bases, and 6 bases lay in between. In nucleotides, the CDR3 is TGTGCCAGCAGTGATGTCGGCGGGGAGCTGTTTTTT. It codes for CASSDVGGELFF.

The chain couples TRBV7-2 to TRBJ2-7; the D is unclear. Germline V gene sequence: CDR1 SGHTA, CDR2 FQGNSA. This CDR3 is built from 13 residues. V lost 3 bases to trimming and J lost 3 bases, with 9 bases between them. CDR3 bases: TGTGCCAGCAGCTTCGGCCCACGCTACGAGCAGTACTTC. Translated, it gives CASSFGPRYEQYF.

The CDR3 here is CASSLKADRYQGDTQYF. The CDR3 DNA follows: TGTGCCAGCAGCTTAAAGGCTGACAGGTACCAGGGAGATACGCAGTATTTT. The chain combines TRBV7-9 with TRBJ2-3; TRBD1 might be the D (6 bases). The length of the CDR3 is 17 residues. V gave up 2 bases and J gave up 5 bases, with 20 bases separating them. The germline V gene has CDR1 SEHNR and CDR2 FQNEAQ (reference sequence).

The chain couples TRBV7-9 to TRBJ2-1; 11 bases match TRBD1. CDR3 size: 16 residues. Unmatched junction bases numbered 5, after V lost 2 bases and J lost 5 bases. Germline CDR1 reads SEHNR; CDR2 reads FQNEAQ (reference sequence). The CDR3 protein is CASSLFRDRGDNEQFF. The DNA for the CDR3 is TGTGCCAGCAGCTTATTCCGGGACAGGGGGGACAATGAGCAGTTCTTC.

The chain combines TRBV5-1 with TRBJ2-7, with a weak D call TRBD1 (6 bases). The CDR3 sequence is 15 residues long. Germline V gene data show CDR1 as SGHRS and CDR2 as YFSETQ. Trimming shortened V by 4 bases and J by 5 bases, and 19 bases separated the two germline ends. DNA for the CDR3: TGCGCCAGCAGCCCGGGCCACACCAGGGGAGACGAGCAGTACTTC. Residues: CASSPGHTRGDEQYF.

The genes are TRBV6-5 and TRBJ2-7; D is perhaps TRBD1 (6 bases). V gave up 6 bases and J gave up 1 base, with 13 bases separating them. The CDR3 is 14 residues long. Germline V CDR1 and CDR2: MNHEY, SVGAGI. CDR3 sequence: CASRLRTASYEQYF. CDR3 in DNA: TGTGCCAGCAGGCTCCGGACAGCTTCCTACGAGCAGTACTTC.

CDR3 residues: CASRPQGTSGNTIYF. In nucleotides, the CDR3 is TGTGCCAGCAGACCACAGGGGACCTCTGGAAACACCATATATTTT. The chain couples TRBV7-2 to TRBJ1-3, with 7 bases matching TRBD1. This CDR3 has 15 amino acids. The trim removed 6 bases at V and 0 bases at J, leaving 5 bases unmatched. Looked up from germline, CDR1 is SGHTA and CDR2 is FQGNSA.

This rearrangement joins TRBV7-2 to TRBJ1-6; no firm D call. Per germline, CDR1 SGHTA and CDR2 FQGNSA. The CDR3 covers 15 residues. V gave up 5 bases and J gave up 4 bases, with 12 bases separating them. Here the CDR3 reads CASSASTDYNSPLHF. In DNA, the CDR3 is TGTGCCAGCAGCGCTTCGACTGATTATAATTCACCCCTCCACTTT.

V is TRBV30 and J is TRBJ1-4; D unresolved. Deletions cut 4 bases from V and 8 bases from J, with 14 bases between. Germline V lookup: CDR1 GTSNPN, CDR2 SVGIG (reference sequence). The CDR3 loop spans 13 amino acids. CDR3 sequence (DNA): TGTGCCTGGATGGGAGTAACTGGGGAAAAACTGTTTTTT. Its protein is CAWMGVTGEKLFF.

A single count supports this clone. The chain uses TRBV5-5 and TRBJ2-1, with 9 bases fitting TRBD1. Trimming at V came to 4 bases and at J to 5 bases, leaving 10 bases not matched to a gene. Per germline, CDR1 SGHKS and CDR2 YYEKEE (reference sequence). The CDR3 contains 16 residues. CDR3 in amino acids: CASSNPTGGSDNEQFF. The CDR3, as DNA: TGTGCCAGCAGCAATCCGACAGGGGGGTCCGACAATGAGCAGTTCTTC.

The chain carries TRBV28 and TRBJ2-7; 11 bases fit TRBD2. This CDR3 contains 14 residues. J gave up 6 bases and V 4 bases, and 5 bases lay outside the gene matches. Germline lookup yields CDR1 MDHEN and CDR2 SYDVKM. CDR3 in amino acids: CASSSLAGAAEQYF. In DNA, the CDR3 is TGTGCCAGCAGTTCACTAGCGGGGGCCGCCGAGCAGTACTTC.